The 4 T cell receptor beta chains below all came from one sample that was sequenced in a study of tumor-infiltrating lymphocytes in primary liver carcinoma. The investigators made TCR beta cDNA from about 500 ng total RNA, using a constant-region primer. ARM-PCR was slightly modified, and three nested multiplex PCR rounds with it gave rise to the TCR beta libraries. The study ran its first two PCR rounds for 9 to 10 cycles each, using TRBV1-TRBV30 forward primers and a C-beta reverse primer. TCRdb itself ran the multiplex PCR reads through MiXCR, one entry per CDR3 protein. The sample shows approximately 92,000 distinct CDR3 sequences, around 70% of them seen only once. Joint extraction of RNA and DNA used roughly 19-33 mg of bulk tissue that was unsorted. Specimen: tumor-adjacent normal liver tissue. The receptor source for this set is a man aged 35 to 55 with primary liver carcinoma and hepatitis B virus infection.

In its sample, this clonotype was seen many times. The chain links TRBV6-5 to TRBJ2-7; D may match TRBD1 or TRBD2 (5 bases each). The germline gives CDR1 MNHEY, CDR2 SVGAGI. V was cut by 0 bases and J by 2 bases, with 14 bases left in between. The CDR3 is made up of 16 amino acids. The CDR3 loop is CASSYSFSGPPYEQYF. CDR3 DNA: TGTGCCAGCAGTTACTCATTTTCGGGACCACCCTACGAGCAGTACTTC.

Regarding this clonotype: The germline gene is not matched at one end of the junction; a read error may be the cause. CDR3 protein: CASSWAGGHSNQPHHF. In DNA, the CDR3 is TGTGCTAGCAGCTGGGCGGGGGGACATAGCAATCAGCCCCATCATTTT. J is TRBJ1-5 and V is TRBV11-2; D might be TRBD1 (6 bases). The germline V gene has CDR1 SGHAT and CDR2 FQNNGV. The CDR3 covers 16 residues.

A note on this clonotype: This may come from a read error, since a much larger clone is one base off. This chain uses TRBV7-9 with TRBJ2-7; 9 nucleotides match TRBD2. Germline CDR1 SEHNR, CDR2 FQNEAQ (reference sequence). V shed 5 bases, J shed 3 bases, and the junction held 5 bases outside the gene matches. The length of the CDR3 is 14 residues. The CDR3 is CASSLRLADYEQYF. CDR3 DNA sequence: TGTGCCAGCAGCCTCAGACTAGCGGACTACGAGCAGTACTTC.

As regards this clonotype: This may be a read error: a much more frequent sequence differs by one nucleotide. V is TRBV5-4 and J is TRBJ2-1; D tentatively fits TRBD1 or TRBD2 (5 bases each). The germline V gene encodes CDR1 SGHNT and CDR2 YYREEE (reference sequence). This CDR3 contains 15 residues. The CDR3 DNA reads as TGTGCCCGCAGCCCGGGGCCCCGCCCCGGAGATGAGCAGTTCTTC. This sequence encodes CARSPGPRPGDEQFF. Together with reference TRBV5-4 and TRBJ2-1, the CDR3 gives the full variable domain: ETGVTQSPTHLIKTRGQQVTLRCSSQSGHNTVSWYQQALGQGPQFIFQYYREEENGRGNFPPRFSGLQFPNYSSELNVNALELDDSALYLCARSPGPRPGDEQFFGPGTRLTVL.